This T cell receptor (beta chain) was sequenced during a study of graft-versus-host responses after intestinal transplantation. Turning to this clone: The antigen remains undetermined.

Assay used: immunoSEQ multiplex PCR; TCRdb lists only in-frame clones, some missing. Of about 90,000 clones in the sample, just under 95% were seen once. Sequences were derived from unstimulated CD8+ T cells sorted from spleen or lymph node cells, sampled before intestinal transplant. This TCR was recovered from a human donor who received an intestinal transplant.

DNA for the CDR3: TGTGCCAGCAGCGTACTTCTCACCGGGGAGCTGTTTTTT. It encodes CASSVLLTGELFF. V usage is TRBV9 and J usage is TRBJ2-2; D gene ambiguous. The CDR3 extends over 13 amino acids. Germline CDR1 SGDLS, CDR2 YYNGEE. Trimming cost V 1 base and J 4 bases, with 5 bases left between them.